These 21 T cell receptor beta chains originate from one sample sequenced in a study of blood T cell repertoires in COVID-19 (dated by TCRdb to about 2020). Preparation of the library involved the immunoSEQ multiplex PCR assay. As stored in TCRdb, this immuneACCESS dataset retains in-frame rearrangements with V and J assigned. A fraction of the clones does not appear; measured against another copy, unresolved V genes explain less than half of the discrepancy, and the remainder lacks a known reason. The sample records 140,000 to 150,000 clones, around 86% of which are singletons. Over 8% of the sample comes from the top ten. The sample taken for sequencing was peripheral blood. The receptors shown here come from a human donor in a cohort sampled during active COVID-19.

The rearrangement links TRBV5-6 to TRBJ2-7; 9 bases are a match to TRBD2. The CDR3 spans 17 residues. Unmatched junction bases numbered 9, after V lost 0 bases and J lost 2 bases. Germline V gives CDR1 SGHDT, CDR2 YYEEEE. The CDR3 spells CASSLEASGVVPYEQYF. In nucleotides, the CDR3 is TGTGCCAGCAGCTTGGAGGCTAGCGGGGTGGTACCCTACGAGCAGTACTTC.

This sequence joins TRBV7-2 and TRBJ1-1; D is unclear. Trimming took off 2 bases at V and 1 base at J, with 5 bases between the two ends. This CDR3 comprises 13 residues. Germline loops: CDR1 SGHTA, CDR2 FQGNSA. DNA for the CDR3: TGTGCCAGCAGCTTAAACGGGAACACTGAAGCTTTCTTT. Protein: CASSLNGNTEAFF.

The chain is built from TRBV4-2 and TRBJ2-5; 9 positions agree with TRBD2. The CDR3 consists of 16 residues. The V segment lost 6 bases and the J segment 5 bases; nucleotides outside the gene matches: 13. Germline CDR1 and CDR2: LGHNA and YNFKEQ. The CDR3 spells CASRPGLATSEETQYF. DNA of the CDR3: TGTGCCAGCAGACCCGGACTAGCGACCTCTGAGGAGACCCAGTACTTC.

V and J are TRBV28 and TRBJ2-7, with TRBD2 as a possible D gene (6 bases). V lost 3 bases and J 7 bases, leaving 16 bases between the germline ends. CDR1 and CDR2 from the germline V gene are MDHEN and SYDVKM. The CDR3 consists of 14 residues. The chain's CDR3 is CASSLSAGSGEQYF. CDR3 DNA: TGTGCCAGCAGTTTGTCTGCGGGATCGGGGGAGCAGTACTTC.

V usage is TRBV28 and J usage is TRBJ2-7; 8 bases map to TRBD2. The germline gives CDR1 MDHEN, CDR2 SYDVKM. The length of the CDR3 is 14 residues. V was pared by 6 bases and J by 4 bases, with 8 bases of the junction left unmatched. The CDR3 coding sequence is TGTGCCAGCAGGGAATATAGCGGGATATACGAGCAGTACTTC. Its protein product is CASREYSGIYEQYF.

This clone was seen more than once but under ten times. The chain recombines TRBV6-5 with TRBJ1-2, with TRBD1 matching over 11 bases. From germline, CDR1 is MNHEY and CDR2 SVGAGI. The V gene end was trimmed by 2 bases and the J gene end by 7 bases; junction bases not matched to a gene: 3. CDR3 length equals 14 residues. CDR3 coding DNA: TGTGCCAGCAGTTACGGACAGGGGGCTAGTGGCTACACCTTC. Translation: CASSYGQGASGYTF.

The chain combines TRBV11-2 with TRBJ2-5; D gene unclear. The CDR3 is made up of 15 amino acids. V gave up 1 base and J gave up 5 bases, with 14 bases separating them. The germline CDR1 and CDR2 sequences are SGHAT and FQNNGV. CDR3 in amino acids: CASSLAGLQVETQYF. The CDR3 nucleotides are TGTGCCAGCAGCTTAGCCGGGTTACAAGTGGAGACCCAGTACTTC.

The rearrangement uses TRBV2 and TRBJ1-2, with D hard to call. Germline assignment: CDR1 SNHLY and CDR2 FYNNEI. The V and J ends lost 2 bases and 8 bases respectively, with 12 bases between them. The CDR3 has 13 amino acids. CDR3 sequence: CASSEMGFGGYTF. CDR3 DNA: TGTGCCAGCAGTGAAATGGGTTTCGGGGGCTACACCTTC.

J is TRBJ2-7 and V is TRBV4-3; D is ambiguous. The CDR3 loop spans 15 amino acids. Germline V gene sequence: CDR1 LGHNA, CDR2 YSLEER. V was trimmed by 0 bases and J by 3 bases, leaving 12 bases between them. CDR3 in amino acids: CASSQDNPGFYEQYF. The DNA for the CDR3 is TGCGCCAGCAGCCAAGATAATCCCGGGTTCTACGAGCAGTACTTC.

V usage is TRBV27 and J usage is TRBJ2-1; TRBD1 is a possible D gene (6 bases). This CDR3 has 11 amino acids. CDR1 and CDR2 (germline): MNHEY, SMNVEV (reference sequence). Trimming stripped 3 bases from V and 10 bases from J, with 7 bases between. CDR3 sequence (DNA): TGTGCCAGCAGTTTCGGGACAGAGCAGTTCTTC. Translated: CASSFGTEQFF.

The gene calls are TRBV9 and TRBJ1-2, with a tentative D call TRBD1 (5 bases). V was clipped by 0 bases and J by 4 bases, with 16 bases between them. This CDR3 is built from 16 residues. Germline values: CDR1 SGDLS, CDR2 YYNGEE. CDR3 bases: TGTGCCAGCAGCGTAGAATTGGTGACAGAATTCTATGGCTACACCTTC. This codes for CASSVELVTEFYGYTF.

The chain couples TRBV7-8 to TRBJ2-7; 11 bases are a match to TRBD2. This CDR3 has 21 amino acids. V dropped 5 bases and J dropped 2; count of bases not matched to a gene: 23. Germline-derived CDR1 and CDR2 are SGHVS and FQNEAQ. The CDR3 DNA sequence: TGTGCCAGCAGCCCCCAGGGTTGGGTCACTAGCGGGAGCCCCAGTACCTACGAGCAGTACTTC. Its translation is CASSPQGWVTSGSPSTYEQYF. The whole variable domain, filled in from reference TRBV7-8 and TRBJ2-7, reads GAGVSQSPRYKVAKRGQDVALRCDPISGHVSLFWYQQALGQGPEFLTYFQNEAQLDKSGLPSDRFFAERPEGSVSTLKIQRTQQEDSAVYLCASSPQGWVTSGSPSTYEQYFGPGTRLTVT.

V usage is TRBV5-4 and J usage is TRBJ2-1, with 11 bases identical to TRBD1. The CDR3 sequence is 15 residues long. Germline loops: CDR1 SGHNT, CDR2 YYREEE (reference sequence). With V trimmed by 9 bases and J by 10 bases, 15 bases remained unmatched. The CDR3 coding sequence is TGTGCCACCATCTCCCGGGACAGGGGGTTTGACGAGCAGTTCTTC. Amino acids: CATISRDRGFDEQFF.

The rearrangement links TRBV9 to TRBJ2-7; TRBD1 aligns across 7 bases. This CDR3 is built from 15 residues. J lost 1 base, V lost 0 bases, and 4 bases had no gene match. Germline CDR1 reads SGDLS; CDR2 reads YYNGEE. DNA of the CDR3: TGTGCCAGCAGCGTAGCAGACAGGGCATCCTACGAGCAGTACTTC. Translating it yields CASSVADRASYEQYF.

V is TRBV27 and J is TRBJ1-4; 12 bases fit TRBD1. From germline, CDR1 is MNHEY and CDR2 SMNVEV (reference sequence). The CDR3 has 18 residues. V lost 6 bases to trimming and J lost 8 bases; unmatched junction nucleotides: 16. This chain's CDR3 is CASSSKPGTGGPREKLFF. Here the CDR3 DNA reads TGTGCCAGCAGCTCTAAACCCGGGACAGGGGGCCCGAGGGAAAAACTGTTTTTT.

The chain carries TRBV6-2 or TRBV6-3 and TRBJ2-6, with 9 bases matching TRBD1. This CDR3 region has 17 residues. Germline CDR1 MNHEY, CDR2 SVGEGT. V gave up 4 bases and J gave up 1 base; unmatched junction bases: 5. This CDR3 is CASSSRDRVSGANVLTF. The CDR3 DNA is TGTGCCAGCAGTTCGAGGGACAGGGTGTCTGGGGCCAACGTCCTGACTTTC.

CDR3 loop: CASSSTGTGGEKLFF. CDR3 nucleotide sequence: TGTGCCAGCAGTTCCACCGGGACAGGGGGCGAAAAACTGTTTTTT. The chain recombines TRBV28 with TRBJ1-4; TRBD1 agrees at 12 bases. This CDR3 has 15 amino acids. The V gene end was trimmed by 4 bases and the J gene end by 8 bases; junction bases not matched to a gene: 5. CDR1 and CDR2 from the germline V gene are MDHEN and SYDVKM. The whole variable domain, remainder taken from reference TRBV28 and TRBJ1-4, is DVKVTQSSRYLVKRTGEKVFLECVQDMDHENMFWYRQDPGLGLRLIYFSYDVKMKEKGDIPEGYSVSREKKERFSLILESASTNQTSMYLCASSSTGTGGEKLFFGSGTQLSVL.

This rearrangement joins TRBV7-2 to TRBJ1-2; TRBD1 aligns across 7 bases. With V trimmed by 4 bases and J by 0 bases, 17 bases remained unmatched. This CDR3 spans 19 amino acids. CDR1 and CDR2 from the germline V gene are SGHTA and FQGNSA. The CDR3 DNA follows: TGTGCCAGCAGCTCCCGGGACAGCCAAGGTCATACCGCTAACTATGGCTACACCTTC. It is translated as CASSSRDSQGHTANYGYTF.

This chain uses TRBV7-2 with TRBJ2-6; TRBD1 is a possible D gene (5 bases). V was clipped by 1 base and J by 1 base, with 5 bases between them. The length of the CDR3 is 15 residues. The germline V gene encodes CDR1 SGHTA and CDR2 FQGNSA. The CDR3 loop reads CASSLDRSGANVLTF. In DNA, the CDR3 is TGTGCCAGCAGCTTAGACAGGTCTGGGGCCAACGTCCTGACTTTC.

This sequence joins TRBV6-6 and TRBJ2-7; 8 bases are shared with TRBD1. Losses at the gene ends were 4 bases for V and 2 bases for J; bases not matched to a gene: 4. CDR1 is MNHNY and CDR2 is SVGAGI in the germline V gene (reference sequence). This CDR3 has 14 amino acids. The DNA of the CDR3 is TGTGCCAGCAGTTTGGGACAGGCTACCTACGAGCAGTACTTC. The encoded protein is CASSLGQATYEQYF.

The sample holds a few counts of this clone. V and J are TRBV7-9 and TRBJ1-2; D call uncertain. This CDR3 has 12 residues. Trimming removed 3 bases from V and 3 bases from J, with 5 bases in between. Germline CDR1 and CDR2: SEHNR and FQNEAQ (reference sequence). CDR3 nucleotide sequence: TGTGCCAGCAGCTTCCCTGACTATGGCTACACCTTC. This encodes CASSFPDYGYTF.